The T cell receptor (beta chain) described here comes from a study of T-cell reconstitution after alpha-beta-depleted transplantation in children. Whole-study results and caveats: Surviving thymic progenitors and recipient T cells were the source of high TCRbeta diversity at day 60 in some patients. One year after transplant, T-cell counts and diversity came mostly from newly produced T cells. As was reported, about two months after transplant, alpha-beta T cells came from several hundred expanded graft clones.

As it was prepared, the TCRbeta library received unique molecular identifiers. MiXCR, run by TCRdb on the PCR reads, gives a single entry per CDR3 protein. The profile shows around 190,000 distinct CDR3 sequences, roughly 6.6% of them singletons. This clonotype occurred many times. Antigen specificity is unknown. The V gene lost 5 bases and the J gene lost 5 bases, with 36 bases spanning the gap. CDR1 is SQVTM and CDR2 is ANQGSEA in the germline V gene. The CDR3 consists of 20 residues. This clonotype was obtained from a boy aged 2 to 9 with acute lymphoblastic leukemia, due to receive a stem cell transplant. The chain carries TRBV29-1 and TRBJ2-5; TRBD2 is a possible D gene (6 bases). The sample in question was PBMCs, obtained before TCRalphabeta/CD19-depleted stem cell transplant. As DNA, the CDR3 is TGCAGCGTTCCGTTCGGAGGGCAGAACGAGGGCTACTACTTTCAGGAGACCCAGTACTTC. This encodes CSVPFGGQNEGYYFQETQYF.